A selection of T cell receptor beta chains follows, all from one sample in a study of blood T cell repertoires in COVID-19. Sequencing was performed with immunoSEQ multiplex PCR; in TCRdb, only in-frame clones are kept and a portion is missing. The profile shows roughly 250,000 clones, approximately 90% of them singletons. The sequenced material came from peripheral blood. These receptors all come from a man aged 55 to 70 who had recovered from COVID-19. The CDR3 runs from the conserved cysteine through the conserved F or W. The order of the fields is J gene, clone size, V gene, CDR3 protein. Some rows have no size entry. The others give once, few or many, or a class for an expanded clone.

J: TRBJ2-5
size: -
V: TRBV6-1
CDR3: CASSDFWAGGRETQYF

J: TRBJ2-7
size: -
V: TRBV29-1
CDR3: CSVAGGGGYEQYF

J: TRBJ2-7
size: once
V: TRBV5-5
CDR3: CASSLTSGGPGEQYF

J: TRBJ2-2
size: -
V: TRBV6-6
CDR3: CASSTASGVGGELFF

J: TRBJ2-3
size: -
V: TRBV27
CDR3: CASSTDTATDTQYF

J: TRBJ1-2
size: -
V: TRBV20-1
CDR3: CSARRGNGYTF

J: TRBJ2-1
size: -
V: TRBV7-8
CDR3: CASSLMASGGAGEQFF

J: TRBJ1-2
size: -
V: TRBV29-1
CDR3: CSVERGTGGYGYTF

J: TRBJ2-1
size: -
V: TRBV24-1
CDR3: CATSDFSAGGRNEQFF

J: TRBJ1-3
size: -
V: TRBV11-2
CDR3: CASSLDRGTGVFGNTIYF

J: TRBJ2-3
size: -
V: TRBV7-9
CDR3: CASSLDRGATTDTQYF

J: TRBJ1-2
size: -
V: TRBV7-9
CDR3: CASSPGTANYGYTF

J: TRBJ1-4
size: once
V: TRBV18
CDR3: CASSSTSGVEKLFF

J: TRBJ1-2
size: -
V: TRBV7-9
CDR3: CASSLVEGSSGYGYTF

J: TRBJ2-1
size: -
V: TRBV20-1
CDR3: CSGDSYNEQFF

J: TRBJ2-2
size: -
V: TRBV7-7
CDR3: CASSFGLAGGTNTGELFF

J: TRBJ2-3
size: -
V: TRBV27
CDR3: CASSPRTSGGAGTDTQYF

J: TRBJ2-1
size: -
V: TRBV5-1
CDR3: CASSTGTSGGLSYNEQFF

J: TRBJ2-5
size: -
V: TRBV9
CDR3: CASNGQGARETQYF

J: TRBJ2-1
size: -
V: TRBV11-3
CDR3: CASSLDGSSGGPYNEQFF

J: TRBJ1-1
size: -
V: TRBV28
CDR3: CASSLEPSQAFEAFF

J: TRBJ1-5
size: -
V: TRBV24-1
CDR3: CATSDLLRGYDQPQHF

J: TRBJ2-2
size: -
V: TRBV3-1/TRBV3-2
CDR3: CASSQFTGWTGELFF

J: TRBJ1-4
size: -
V: TRBV12-5
CDR3: CASGTGTVNEKLFF

J: TRBJ1-3
size: few
V: TRBV3-1/TRBV3-2
CDR3: CASTRGNTIYF

J: TRBJ2-1
size: -
V: TRBV4-2
CDR3: CASSQVVQAPLQFF

J: TRBJ2-7
size: -
V: TRBV4-1
CDR3: CASSRDRGPSSYEQYF

J: TRBJ1-2
size: -
V: TRBV18
CDR3: CASSPYSGRIIDYGYTF

J: TRBJ2-2
size: -
V: TRBV5-4
CDR3: CASSLVGSPGELFF

J: TRBJ2-1
size: -
V: TRBV6-6
CDR3: CASGLALNNEQFF

J: TRBJ1-1
size: -
V: TRBV6-5
CDR3: CATSGQGMNTEAFF

J: TRBJ1-4
size: once
V: TRBV2
CDR3: CASSERGGLREKLFF

J: TRBJ2-5
size: -
V: TRBV5-1
CDR3: CASSTGAGGETQYF

J: TRBJ1-2
size: -
V: TRBV3-1/TRBV3-2
CDR3: CASSLRTGNGYTF

J: TRBJ1-1
size: -
V: TRBV7-9
CDR3: CASSFSPGTGMNTEAFF

J: TRBJ1-2
size: -
V: TRBV11-2
CDR3: CASSRDRRGNYGYTF

J: TRBJ2-1
size: -
V: TRBV21-1
CDR3: CASSNRVGGGAVAYNEQFF